A single sample is the source of the 21 T cell receptor beta chains below, sequenced in a study of blood T cell repertoires in COVID-19. Using immunoSEQ multiplex PCR, the repertoire was profiled, and TCRdb retains in-frame clones only, with some absent. The sample has about 83,000 clones, around 90% seen once. Sequenced sample: peripheral blood. These receptors originate from an elderly woman with active or convalescent COVID-19.

The V gene is TRBV2, the J gene TRBJ1-5; TRBD1 is a possible D gene (5 bases). Trimming took 6 bases from V and 2 from J, leaving 11 bases between them. CDR1 is SNHLY and CDR2 is FYNNEI in the germline V gene. This CDR3 spans 14 amino acids. For the CDR3, the DNA is TGTGCCAGCAGCCGGGGAGGGGGCAATCAGCCCCAGCATTTT. This sequence encodes CASSRGGGNQPQHF.

This sequence joins TRBV7-9 and TRBJ1-6; no reliable D call. The length of the CDR3 is 16 residues. V gave up 4 bases and J gave up 5 bases, with 15 bases separating them. Germline CDR1 reads SEHNR; CDR2 reads FQNEAQ (reference sequence). This CDR3 reads CASSSPRAENNSPLHF. The CDR3 DNA reads as TGTGCCAGCAGCTCACCTCGTGCGGAAAATAATTCACCCCTCCACTTT.

The rearrangement links TRBV2 to TRBJ2-7; D call uncertain. The CDR3 sequence is 15 residues long. Per the germline V gene, CDR1 is SNHLY and CDR2 is FYNNEI. Trimming shortened V by 3 bases and J by 4 bases, and 16 bases separated the two germline ends. The CDR3 nucleotides read TGTGCCAGCAGTGATCCCTCGACACATCATTACGAGCAGTACTTC. The encoded protein is CASSDPSTHHYEQYF.

The table lists this clone with a count of one. V is TRBV6-4 and J is TRBJ2-6; TRBD1 agrees at 11 bases. The V segment lost 4 bases and the J segment 2 bases; nucleotides outside the gene matches: 4. The V gene's germline CDR1 is MRHNA and CDR2 SNTAGT. This CDR3 spans 17 amino acids. CDR3 amino acids: CASSGGTGGTGANVLTF. CDR3 DNA sequence: TGTGCCAGCAGTGGAGGGACAGGGGGTACTGGGGCCAACGTCCTGACTTTC.

This chain uses TRBV6-2 or TRBV6-3 with TRBJ1-2; D unresolved. CDR1 MNHEY and CDR2 SVGEGT come from the germline V gene. This CDR3 comprises 14 residues. The germline V and J ends were trimmed by 0 bases and 8 bases, with 13 bases remaining between them. CDR3 sequence reads: CASSYSEGLGGYTF. The CDR3 nucleotides are TGTGCCAGCAGTTACTCGGAGGGATTGGGCGGCTACACCTTC.

The rearrangement joins TRBV28 to TRBJ1-3; D is possibly TRBD1 (6 bases). From germline, CDR1 is MDHEN and CDR2 SYDVKM. There are 16 residues in the CDR3. Deletions cut 6 bases from V and 0 bases from J, with 15 bases between. The CDR3 sequence: CASSPFKQGSGNTIYF. CDR3 in DNA: TGTGCCAGCAGCCCCTTTAAACAGGGCTCTGGAAACACCATATATTTT.

The chain joins TRBV12-3 or TRBV12-4 to TRBJ1-2, with no clear D. The CDR3 is made up of 12 amino acids. The V and J ends lost 5 bases and 7 bases respectively, with 11 bases between them. The DNA of the CDR3 is TGTGCCAGCAGTCCGGGAGGACTTGGCTACACCTTC. Its protein product is CASSPGGLGYTF.

The chain carries TRBV28 and TRBJ2-7, with TRBD1 matching 10 bases. J gave up 5 bases and V 1 base, and 5 bases lay outside the gene matches. Germline CDR1 and CDR2: MDHEN and SYDVKM. CDR3 length equals 15 residues. CDR3 residues: CASSLYGQGDDEQYF. The DNA of the CDR3 is TGTGCCAGCAGTTTATACGGACAGGGGGACGACGAGCAGTACTTC.

This clone was observed a single time. The chain recombines TRBV5-1 with TRBJ2-7; D may be TRBD1 (6 bases). Per the germline V gene, CDR1 is SGHRS and CDR2 is YFSETQ. Trimming cost V 4 bases and J 5 bases, with 13 bases left between them. The CDR3 covers 13 residues. The CDR3 sequence: CASSPGVGNEQYF. The CDR3 bases are TGCGCCAGCAGCCCAGGGGTCGGGAACGAGCAGTACTTC.

J is TRBJ1-1 and V is TRBV19; a possible D gene is TRBD1 (5 bases). The V gene lost 3 bases and the J gene lost 4 bases, with 18 bases spanning the gap. CDR1 is LNHDA, CDR2 SQIVND, per germline (reference sequence). This CDR3 comprises 16 residues. CDR3 protein: CASSMDTRSRSTEAFF. In DNA, the CDR3 is TGTGCCAGTAGTATGGACACAAGGTCTCGTAGCACTGAAGCTTTCTTT.

The chain has TRBV28 and TRBJ1-1, with D possibly being TRBD1 (5 bases). Germline V lookup: CDR1 MDHEN, CDR2 SYDVKM. V shed 11 bases and J shed 3 bases, with 7 bases lying between them. This CDR3 region has 10 residues. The CDR3 nucleotides are TGTGCCTCCAGGGACACTGAAGCTTTCTTT. Encoded protein: CASRDTEAFF.

The chain recombines TRBV7-2 with TRBJ2-7, with D possibly matching TRBD2 (6 bases). Trimming pared 5 bases from V and 0 bases from J, leaving 14 bases between. The CDR3 runs 15 residues. The germline V gene has CDR1 SGHTA and CDR2 FQGNSA. CDR3 coding DNA: TGTGCCAGCAGCCCCGCATCCGGGGGCTCCTACGAGCAGTACTTC. Its translation is CASSPASGGSYEQYF. The full variable domain, its missing parts supplied by reference TRBV7-2 and TRBJ2-7, is GAGVSQSPSNKVTEKGKDVELRCDPISGHTALYWYRQSLGQGLEFLIYFQGNSAPDKSGLPSDRFSAERTGGSVSTLTIQRTQQEDSAVYLCASSPASGGSYEQYFGPGTRLTVT.

The rearrangement links TRBV7-9 to TRBJ2-3; 10 bases fit TRBD1. The V segment lost 3 bases and the J segment 4 bases; nucleotides outside the gene matches: 4. Per the germline V gene, CDR1 is SEHNR and CDR2 is FQNEAQ (reference sequence). The length of the CDR3 is 15 residues. The CDR3 is CASSLGQGYADTQYF. In DNA, the CDR3 is TGTGCCAGCAGCTTGGGACAGGGGTACGCAGATACGCAGTATTTT.

This sequence joins TRBV5-1 and TRBJ1-2; no reliable D call. The V gene's germline CDR1 is SGHRS and CDR2 YFSETQ. V was clipped by 4 bases and J by 4 bases, with 20 bases between them. The CDR3 runs 16 residues. The CDR3 bases are TGCGCCAGCAGCCCCCGCGGGTCCACTCCTTTCTATGGCTACACCTTC. Translating it yields CASSPRGSTPFYGYTF.

This clone has only one observation. V gene TRBV18 combines with J gene TRBJ1-6, with 7 nucleotides matching TRBD1. The ends lost 1 base at V and 7 bases at J; junction bases unmatched: 7. In germline, CDR1 is KGHSH, CDR2 LQKENI. The CDR3 sequence is 16 residues long. CDR3 DNA sequence: TGTGCCAGCTCACCACTTCGACAGGGCACAAATTCACCCCTCCACTTT. Its protein is CASSPLRQGTNSPLHF.

This clone was counted a single time. At the DNA level, this CDR3 is encoded by other sequences in the same sample as well. The rearrangement joins TRBV15 to TRBJ2-7; 9 bases match TRBD1. Germline lookup yields CDR1 LNHNV and CDR2 YYDKDF (reference sequence). J gave up 2 bases and V 3 bases, and 2 bases lay outside the gene matches. This CDR3 region has 14 residues. The CDR3 DNA follows: TGTGCCACCAGCAGGGACAGGGGACCCTACGAGCAGTACTTC. Amino acid sequence: CATSRDRGPYEQYF.

This clone was seen just once. The genes are TRBV7-8 and TRBJ2-7, with D unclear. Trimming stripped 5 bases from V and 2 bases from J, with 7 bases between. The CDR3 spans 12 residues. Looked up from germline, CDR1 is SGHVS and CDR2 is FQNEAQ. CDR3 coding DNA: TGTGCCAGCAGCCCAGTACCCTACGAGCAGTACTTC. Translated: CASSPVPYEQYF.

The CDR3 loop is CASSLDGQPYGYTF. The CDR3 bases are TGTGCCAGCAGCTTAGACGGACAGCCCTATGGCTACACCTTC. The chain links TRBV7-2 to TRBJ1-2, with TRBD1 as a possible D gene (6 bases). The CDR3 is made up of 14 amino acids. The germline CDR1 and CDR2 sequences are SGHTA and FQGNSA. V was pared by 1 base and J by 4 bases, with 10 bases between.

The rearrangement joins TRBV10-3 to TRBJ1-3; D is ambiguous. V was shortened by 4 bases and J by 8 bases, with 12 bases between the two germline ends. From germline, CDR1 is ENHRY and CDR2 SYGVKD. CDR3 length equals 13 residues. The CDR3 DNA follows: TGTGCCATCAGTGGCTTTCTGAGAGACACCATATATTTT. Translation gives CAISGFLRDTIYF.

The chain links TRBV5-8 to TRBJ2-6; D call uncertain. Trimming removed 4 bases from V and 4 bases from J, with 12 bases in between. CDR1 is SGHTS and CDR2 is YDEGEE in the germline V gene. The CDR3 runs 15 residues. The CDR3 sequence is CASSRVFVGANVLTF. In DNA form, the CDR3 reads TGTGCCAGCAGCCGGGTATTTGTCGGGGCCAACGTCCTGACTTTC. Variable domain in full (rest from reference TRBV5-8 and TRBJ2-6): EAGVTQSPTHLIKTRGQQATLRCSPISGHTSVYWYQQALGLGLQFLLWYDEGEERNRGNFPPRFSGRQFPNYSSELNVNALELEDSALYLCASSRVFVGANVLTFGAGSRLTVL.

The CDR3 is CASSEAANTEAFF. CDR3 nucleotide sequence: TGTGCCAGCAGCGAGGCGGCGAACACTGAAGCTTTCTTT. This chain uses TRBV7-3 with TRBJ1-1; D gene unclear. The V gene lost 5 bases and the J gene lost 1 base, with 8 bases spanning the gap. The V gene's germline CDR1 is SGHTA and CDR2 FQGTGA. The CDR3 sequence is 13 residues long.